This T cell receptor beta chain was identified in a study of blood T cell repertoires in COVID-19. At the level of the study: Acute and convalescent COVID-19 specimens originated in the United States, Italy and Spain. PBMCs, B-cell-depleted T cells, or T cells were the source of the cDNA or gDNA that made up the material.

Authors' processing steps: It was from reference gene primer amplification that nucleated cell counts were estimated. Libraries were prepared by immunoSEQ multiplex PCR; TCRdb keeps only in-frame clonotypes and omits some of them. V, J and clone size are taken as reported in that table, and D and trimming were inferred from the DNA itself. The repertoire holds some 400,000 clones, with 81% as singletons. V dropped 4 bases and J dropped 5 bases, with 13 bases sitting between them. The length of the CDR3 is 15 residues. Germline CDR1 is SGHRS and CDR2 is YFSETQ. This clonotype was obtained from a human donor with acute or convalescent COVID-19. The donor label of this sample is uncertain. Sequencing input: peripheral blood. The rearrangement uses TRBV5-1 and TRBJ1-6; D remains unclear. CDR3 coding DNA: TGCGCCAGCAGCCGCCATGGGCAGGATAATTCACCCCTCCACTTT. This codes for CASSRHGQDNSPLHF.